The next 17 T cell receptor beta chains were all read from a single sample in a study of cytomegalovirus exposure and HLA in healthy donors. PCR primers comprised 60 Vbeta and 13 Jbeta primers. Profiled with immunoSEQ multiplex PCR; TCRdb holds only in-frame clones, not every one. Here the sample spans roughly 290,000 clones, roughly 89% being singletons. Sequencing input: PBMCs. The receptors originated from a woman aged 18-29 years in good health and CMV-seronegative.

This rearrangement joins TRBV9 to TRBJ1-5; 7 bases are shared with TRBD1. Germline CDR1 SGDLS, CDR2 YYNGEE. Germline trimming cut 2 bases from V and 10 bases from J; bases unmatched to any gene: 15. CDR3 size: 16 residues. The CDR3 sequence is CASSVGTDPYEGPQHF. CDR3 nucleotide sequence: TGTGCCAGCAGCGTGGGGACAGATCCCTATGAGGGACCCCAGCATTTT.

The chain recombines TRBV6-6 with TRBJ1-5, with 7 bases lining up with TRBD1. V lost 6 bases and J lost 2; bases outside the gene matches: 10. The germline gives CDR1 MNHNY, CDR2 SVGAGI (reference sequence). The CDR3 extends over 16 amino acids. CDR3 sequence: CASSDTTGAGNQPQHF. The CDR3 DNA is TGTGCCAGCAGCGACACAACAGGGGCGGGCAATCAGCCCCAGCATTTT.

Remarks on this clone: Relative to the germline gene, one junction end is altered; a read error may explain this. The chain is built from TRBV7-9 and TRBJ1-2; D may be TRBD1 (6 bases). The germline V gene encodes CDR1 SEHNR and CDR2 FQNEAQ (reference sequence). This CDR3 is built from 12 residues. The CDR3 region is CSSSFTGNGYTF. For the CDR3, the DNA is TGTTCCAGCAGCTTCACAGGGAATGGCTACACCTTC.

The V gene is TRBV10-1, the J gene TRBJ2-1, with D possibly TRBD2 on 5 matching bases. The CDR3 length is 12 residues. CDR1 WNHNN and CDR2 SYGVQD come from the germline V gene (reference sequence). Between the trimmed V and J ends, which lost 5 bases and 8 bases, there was a span of 10 bases. CDR3 residues: CASSPTGYEQFF. The DNA for the CDR3 is TGCGCCAGCAGTCCCACGGGGTATGAGCAGTTCTTC.

This sequence joins TRBV9 and TRBJ2-1; TRBD1 agrees at 11 bases. With 4 bases clipped from V and 2 bases from J, the junction kept 8 bases outside the gene matches. The CDR3 sequence is 17 residues long. The germline V gene encodes CDR1 SGDLS and CDR2 YYNGEE. The CDR3 spells CASSTQDRGRTYNEQFF. The CDR3 DNA sequence: TGTGCCAGCAGCACGCAGGACAGGGGGCGGACCTACAATGAGCAGTTCTTC.

This chain uses TRBV27 with TRBJ2-2, with D tentatively TRBD2 (5 bases). The CDR3 sequence is 15 residues long. V was shortened by 7 bases and J by 1 base, with 13 bases between the two germline ends. Germline V gene sequence: CDR1 MNHEY, CDR2 SMNVEV (reference sequence). The CDR3 nucleotides read TGTGCCAGCACCCCTTTTGAGGGGAACACCGGGGAGCTGTTTTTT. Translated: CASTPFEGNTGELFF.

This clone was found a few times. The V gene is TRBV15, the J gene TRBJ1-5; tentative D call: TRBD1 (5 bases). Trimming took off 0 bases at V and 1 base at J, with 10 bases between the two ends. Germline V lookup: CDR1 LNHNV, CDR2 YYDKDF (reference sequence). This CDR3 is built from 16 residues. The CDR3 DNA sequence: TGTGCCACCAGCAGAGAAGGTAGGGGAAGCAATCAGCCCCAGCATTTT. This encodes CATSREGRGSNQPQHF.

The CDR3 spells CASSSNTPGSEKLFF. CDR3 nucleotides: TGTGCCAGTAGTTCAAACACCCCCGGGAGTGAAAAACTGTTTTTT. V usage is TRBV19 and J usage is TRBJ1-4; D is unclear. V was shortened by 5 bases and J by 7 bases, with 17 bases between the two germline ends. This CDR3 has 15 residues. Germline V gene lookup returns CDR1 LNHDA and CDR2 SQIVND (reference sequence).

The rearrangement joins TRBV4-1 to TRBJ2-7; TRBD1 agrees at 7 bases. With 1 base clipped from V and 1 base from J, the junction kept 7 bases outside the gene matches. The germline V gene encodes CDR1 MGHRA and CDR2 YSYEKL. This CDR3 is 16 amino acids long. For the CDR3, the DNA is TGCGCCAGCAGCCAAGGACCACAGGGGTCATCCTACGAGCAGTACTTC. It translates to CASSQGPQGSSYEQYF.

Here the CDR3 reads CASSLVTYSYEQYF. As DNA, the CDR3 is TGTGCCAGCAGCTTAGTCACTTACTCCTACGAGCAGTACTTC. The V gene is TRBV11-2, the J gene TRBJ2-7; D gene unclear. The ends were cut back, 1 base at V and 0 bases at J, with 7 bases in the middle. The CDR3 runs 14 residues. From germline, CDR1 is SGHAT and CDR2 FQNNGV.

The chain links TRBV9 to TRBJ2-1; TRBD1 matches 8 bases. V was pared by 3 bases and J by 3 bases, with 8 bases of the junction left unmatched. Germline CDR1 SGDLS, CDR2 YYNGEE. This CDR3 has 16 amino acids. CDR3 nucleotide sequence: TGTGCCAGCAGCGAGGAGCCCGGACAGGGCTACAATGAGCAGTTCTTC. Protein product: CASSEEPGQGYNEQFF.

V usage is TRBV5-1 and J usage is TRBJ1-2; D is ambiguous. The CDR3 sequence is 14 residues long. V was trimmed by 7 bases and J by 8 bases, leaving 21 bases between them. The germline CDR1 and CDR2 sequences are SGHRS and YFSETQ. CDR3 in DNA: TGCGCCAGCGTTTCATCCGGCCCGGTCGGGGGCTACACCTTC. This encodes CASVSSGPVGGYTF.

The V and J genes are TRBV25-1 and TRBJ1-1; D is undetermined. The CDR3 contains 11 residues. Germline-derived CDR1 and CDR2 are MGHDK and SYGVNS. V lost 8 bases, J lost 1 base, and 5 bases lay in between. CDR3 nucleotides: TGTGCCAGCCAGGAGAACACTGAAGCTTTCTTT. Translation: CASQENTEAFF.

Points on this clone: Other nucleotide sequences from this sample produce the same CDR3. The chain carries TRBV29-1 and TRBJ1-1; D not certain. This CDR3 has 11 amino acids. Trimming removed 4 bases from V and 1 base from J, with 4 bases in between. Looked up from germline, CDR1 is SQVTM and CDR2 is ANQGSEA. CDR3 protein: CSVGRNTEAFF. The CDR3 bases are TGCAGCGTTGGGAGGAACACTGAAGCTTTCTTT.

This sequence joins TRBV6-5 and TRBJ2-3; 10 nucleotides line up with TRBD1. V was pared by 4 bases and J by 2 bases, with 6 bases of the junction left unmatched. This CDR3 is built from 16 residues. Germline V CDR1 and CDR2: MNHEY, SVGAGI. The CDR3 sequence is CASSSAGQGFTDTQYF. The CDR3 DNA reads as TGTGCCAGCAGTTCAGCGGGACAGGGGTTCACAGATACGCAGTATTTT.

The V call is TRBV10-3, the J call TRBJ1-2, with D uncertain. The CDR3 sequence is 14 residues long. Germline CDR1 is ENHRY and CDR2 is SYGVKD. With 4 bases removed from V and 2 bases from J, the gap between germline ends came to 11 bases. The CDR3 DNA follows: TGTGCCATCAGTGCACCCGGAGAAAACTATGGCTACACCTTC. Translating it yields CAISAPGENYGYTF.

This chain connects TRBV23-1 to TRBJ1-4, with D hard to call. TRBV23-1 carries the ORF label, with uncertain function. The CDR3 is 13 residues long. Trimming shortened V by 5 bases and J by 7 bases, and 11 bases separated the two germline ends. CDR3: CASSGLGSEKLFF. The DNA for the CDR3 is TGCGCCAGCAGTGGACTGGGGAGTGAAAAACTGTTTTTT.